The 4 T cell receptor beta chains reported below all come from one sample, sequenced in a study of a mutant IDH1 vaccine in newly diagnosed glioma. The antigens of these receptors remain unknown. The method was immunoSEQ multiplex PCR; TCRdb's version includes in-frame clones alone and lacks a portion of them. The data contain about 58,000 clones, 80% to 90% of them singletons. Regarding time point: week 5, during vaccination. Topical imiquimod accompanied each vaccine dose, which consisted of 300 ug of mutant IDH1 20-mer peptide. The sequencing here drew on PBMCs, taken from a glioma patient whose treatment included an IDH1 peptide vaccine. The receptors come from a woman aged 50 to 65 with glioma.

This rearrangement joins TRBV11-3 to TRBJ2-1; the D gene is possibly TRBD2 (7 bases). Germline CDR1 reads SGHNT; CDR2 reads YENEEA. Between the trimmed V and J ends, which lost 0 bases and 7 bases, there was a span of 10 bases. The CDR3 totals 14 residues. The CDR3 DNA sequence: TGTGCCAGCAGCTTAGAGGGGAGGGGGAATGAGCAGTTCTTC. Protein sequence: CASSLEGRGNEQFF.

The chain employs TRBV19 and TRBJ1-5; perhaps TRBD1 as D (6 bases). V lost 2 bases and J 1 base, leaving 6 bases between the germline ends. The CDR3 is 14 residues long. Germline V gene lookup returns CDR1 LNHDA and CDR2 SQIVND (reference sequence). The CDR3 region is CASSIQGSNQPQHF. The CDR3 DNA sequence: TGTGCCAGTAGTATACAGGGGAGCAATCAGCCCCAGCATTTT.

V usage is TRBV7-9 and J usage is TRBJ2-7; 7 nucleotides agree with TRBD1. Germline V gives CDR1 SEHNR, CDR2 FQNEAQ (reference sequence). The CDR3 runs to 17 residues. The junction had 10 bases not matched to a gene; V was cut back by 2 bases and J by 0 bases. CDR3 in amino acids: CASSLFPDRRSSYEQYF. CDR3 in DNA: TGTGCCAGCAGCTTATTTCCGGACAGGAGGAGCTCCTACGAGCAGTACTTC.

This clone has just a few counts. The rearrangement joins TRBV5-6 to TRBJ1-1; D unresolved. Looked up from germline, CDR1 is SGHDT and CDR2 is YYEEEE. The CDR3 sequence is 15 residues long. Trimming pared 1 base from V and 1 base from J, leaving 11 bases between. This CDR3 reads CASSLPDSKNTEAFF. The CDR3 nucleotides are TGTGCCAGCAGCTTGCCGGACTCGAAGAACACTGAAGCTTTCTTT. The variable domain in full, with the rest retrieved from reference TRBV5-6 and TRBJ1-1, is DAGVTQSPTHLIKTRGQQVTLRCSPKSGHDTVSWYQQALGQGPQFIFQYYEEEERQRGNFPDRFSGHQFPNYSSELNVNALLLGDSALYLCASSLPDSKNTEAFFGQGTRLTVV.